These 8 T cell receptor beta chains came from one sample sequenced in a study of blood T cell repertoires in COVID-19. Produced via immunoSEQ multiplex PCR; TCRdb's table is partial and in-frame only. The table records around 190,000 clones, 80% to 90% of them present only once. Sequenced material: PBMCs or T cells enriched from blood (not recorded which). These receptors were collected from a middle-aged man who had recovered from COVID-19.

Only a few counts were recorded for this clone. V usage is TRBV20-1 and J usage is TRBJ2-3; 7 bases agree with TRBD2. There are 15 residues in the CDR3. Losses at the gene ends were 3 bases for V and 2 bases for J; bases not matched to a gene: 8. The germline gives CDR1 DFQATT, CDR2 SNEGSKA (reference sequence). CDR3 nucleotides: TGCAGTGCTAGTCGAGGCGGGAGATCCACAGATACGCAGTATTTT. Amino acid sequence: CSASRGGRSTDTQYF.

This clone was counted a single time. V and J are TRBV18 and TRBJ1-2; no reliable D call. Deletions cut 5 bases from V and 2 bases from J, with 3 bases between. CDR3 length: 11 amino acids. Germline V lookup: CDR1 KGHSH, CDR2 LQKENI. This CDR3 reads CASSENYGYTF. In nucleotides, the CDR3 is TGTGCCAGCTCAGAGAACTATGGCTACACCTTC.

This chain connects TRBV6-2 or TRBV6-3 to TRBJ2-5, with 8 bases aligning to TRBD1. V gave up 1 base and J gave up 1 base; unmatched junction bases: 8. Germline CDR1 MNHEY, CDR2 SVGEGT. The CDR3 contains 17 residues. The CDR3 reads CASSYYKGRGLQETQYF. The CDR3 nucleotides read TGTGCCAGCAGTTACTATAAGGGCAGGGGGCTCCAAGAGACCCAGTACTTC.

The gene calls are TRBV3-1 (or the pseudogene TRBV3-2) and TRBJ2-7; D call uncertain. V was shortened by 4 bases and J by 5 bases, with 9 bases between the two germline ends. Germline assignment: CDR1 LGHDT and CDR2 YNNKEL (reference sequence). CDR3 size: 12 residues. The CDR3 loop is CASSLGSHEQYF. The CDR3 coding sequence is TGTGCCAGCAGCCTCGGGTCCCACGAGCAGTACTTC.

In its sample, this clone was seen a few times. This sample also contains other DNA sequences that code for the same CDR3. This chain connects TRBV7-9 to TRBJ1-5; possibly TRBD1 for D (5 bases). The ends were cut back, 6 bases at V and 6 bases at J, with 12 bases in the middle. CDR1 and CDR2 (germline): SEHNR, FQNEAQ (reference sequence). CDR3 length equals 13 residues. CDR3 loop: CASSLGGSQPQHF. CDR3 nucleotides: TGTGCCAGCAGTTTGGGGGGGAGTCAGCCCCAGCATTTT.

J is TRBJ1-5 and V is TRBV3-1 (or the pseudogene TRBV3-2), with D possibly TRBD1 on 6 matching bases. Germline CDR1 LGHDT, CDR2 YNNKEL (reference sequence). This CDR3 has 15 residues. V lost 1 base, J lost 4 bases, and 11 bases lay in between. CDR3 protein: CASSQGTAQNQPQHF. CDR3 DNA: TGTGCCAGCAGCCAAGGGACAGCCCAAAATCAGCCCCAGCATTTT.

This sequence joins TRBV29-1 and TRBJ2-2; D might be TRBD2 (6 bases). The CDR3 contains 13 residues. Germline V gene lookup returns CDR1 SQVTM and CDR2 ANQGSEA. Trimming took 2 bases from V and 4 from J, leaving 8 bases between them. The CDR3 here is CSVERRGTGELFF. The CDR3 DNA follows: TGCAGCGTTGAAAGGCGGGGCACCGGGGAGCTGTTTTTT.

The rearrangement uses TRBV7-9 and TRBJ2-2, with D maybe TRBD1 (6 bases). Trimming pared 3 bases from V and 6 bases from J, leaving 17 bases between. The CDR3 is 16 residues long. CDR1 SEHNR and CDR2 FQNEAQ come from the germline V gene (reference sequence). DNA for the CDR3: TGTGCCAGCAGCTTCTCCTTATCGGCAGGGGCCGGGGAGCTGTTTTTT. Protein: CASSFSLSAGAGELFF.